Following are 11 T cell receptor beta chains from one sample sequenced in a study of blood T cells in healthy people across ages. Through a sample-barcoded 5' primer and a J-beta primer mix, a second PCR was run for about 7 to 12 cycles. TCRdb called the 5' RACE reads again in MiXCR, with one record for every CDR3 protein. The sample contains hundreds of thousands of distinct CDR3 sequences, approximately 30% of which appear only once. Material: blood. Every receptor here comes from an elderly woman in good health.

The sample holds many counts of this clonotype. The chain's CDR3 is CASSLPSGGGYEQYF. CDR3 DNA: TGTGCCAGCAGCTTGCCTAGCGGGGGGGGCTACGAGCAGTACTTC. The V and J genes are TRBV5-4 and TRBJ2-7, with 12 bases fitting TRBD2. CDR3 length: 15 amino acids. Trimming cost V 1 base and J 3 bases; bases outside gene matches: 2. From germline, CDR1 is SGHNT and CDR2 YYREEE (reference sequence).

For this clonotype: This may arise from a read error, as a much more abundant clone is one base away. The chain has TRBV5-1 and TRBJ2-1; 9 bases are shared with TRBD2. The V gene's germline CDR1 is SGHRS and CDR2 YFSETQ. The V gene end was trimmed by 7 bases and the J gene end by 0 bases; junction bases not matched to a gene: 11. The CDR3 runs to 17 residues. CDR3 residues: CASGRVAGGSSYNEQFF. Here the CDR3 DNA reads TGCGCCAGCGGCCGGGTGGCGGGGGGGAGCTCCTACAATGAGCAGTTCTTC.

In this sample, this clonotype turned up a few times. This sequence joins TRBV7-8 and TRBJ1-4, with TRBD1 identical over 10 bases. Trimming cost V 6 bases and J 7 bases; bases outside gene matches: 8. This CDR3 contains 15 residues. The germline gives CDR1 SGHVS, CDR2 FQNEAQ. The CDR3, as DNA: TGTGCCAGCAGTCGACCGGGACAGGGGACTGAAAAACTGTTTTTT. Translated: CASSRPGQGTEKLFF.

This clonotype was found a few times. The V and J genes are TRBV10-3 and TRBJ1-2; unclear D gene. There are 16 residues in the CDR3. Germline CDR1 and CDR2: ENHRY and SYGVKD. V shed 4 bases and J shed 4 bases, with 19 bases lying between them. The CDR3 is CAISGSPGSPIYGYTF. CDR3 DNA sequence: TGTGCCATCAGTGGATCTCCGGGCAGCCCTATCTATGGCTACACCTTC.

On this clonotype: This may stem from a read error, because a much larger clone lies one nucleotide away. The CDR3, as DNA: TGTGCCAGCAGCTGCACAGGGTTGGGAGATACGCAGTATTTT. Residues: CASSCTGLGDTQYF. The chain has TRBV11-2 and TRBJ2-3; possibly TRBD1 for D (6 bases). V dropped 4 bases and J dropped 5 bases, with 13 bases sitting between them. This CDR3 has 14 amino acids. From germline, CDR1 is SGHAT and CDR2 FQNNGV.

This clonotype was counted ten times or more. The chain uses TRBV20-1 and TRBJ2-3, with TRBD2 as a possible D gene (6 bases). This CDR3 has 14 residues. The germline V gene has CDR1 DFQATT and CDR2 SNEGSKA (reference sequence). Trimming took 7 bases from V and 2 from J, leaving 16 bases between them. The CDR3 loop reads CSVYGGDFTDTQYF. For the CDR3, the DNA is TGCAGTGTTTACGGGGGAGATTTCACAGATACGCAGTATTTT.

This clonotype has at least ten counts. V is TRBV4-2 and J is TRBJ2-1; 10 bases match TRBD2. The CDR3 runs to 15 residues. Trimming took 0 bases from V and 6 from J; bases not matched to a gene: 2. Germline V gene lookup returns CDR1 LGHNA and CDR2 YNFKEQ. The CDR3, as DNA: TGTGCCAGCAGCCAAGAAGCGGGGGGGCTCAATGAGCAGTTCTTC. Translated, it gives CASSQEAGGLNEQFF.

The CDR3 region has the DNA TGTGCCAGTAGGGGTTATGGCAATCAGCCCCAGCATTTT. Its translation: CASRGYGNQPQHF. The genes are TRBV19 and TRBJ1-5; D call uncertain. The V gene's germline CDR1 is LNHDA and CDR2 SQIVND (reference sequence). Trimming took off 6 bases at V and 2 bases at J, with 8 bases between the two ends. This CDR3 spans 13 amino acids.

J is TRBJ1-1 and V is TRBV30; maybe TRBD1 (6 bases). Trimming removed 1 base at V and 2 bases at J, with 11 bases between. This CDR3 contains 14 residues. Germline CDR1 GTSNPN, CDR2 SVGIG (reference sequence). In DNA form, the CDR3 reads TGTGCCTGGAGTGGGGACATCCACAACACTGAAGCTTTCTTT. As protein: CAWSGDIHNTEAFF.

About this clonotype: Being one base from a much bigger clone, this may be a read error. J is TRBJ2-5 and V is TRBV10-3; D might be TRBD2 (5 bases). CDR3 size: 11 residues. Per germline, CDR1 ENHRY and CDR2 SYGVKD. Between the trimmed V and J ends, which lost 8 bases and 11 bases, there was a span of 15 bases. The DNA for the CDR3 is TGTGCCATCGGGGTGGGAGTGGAGCAGTACTTC. It codes for CAIGVGVEQYF.

The chain has TRBV5-6 and TRBJ2-5; 7 positions match TRBD2. The CDR3 loop spans 17 amino acids. CDR1 and CDR2 from the germline V gene are SGHDT and YYEEEE. Unmatched junction bases numbered 24, after V lost 5 bases and J lost 11 bases. CDR3 nucleotide sequence: TGTGCCAGCAGTCCCCTGGGAGCGGGAAGCTCTTACAATGAGCAGTACTTC. Amino acids: CASSPLGAGSSYNEQYF.